These 2 T cell receptor beta chains were all obtained from the same sample, sequenced in a study of glioma-infiltrating T cells after dendritic cell vaccination. Time point in this sample: after dendritic cell vaccination, including at tumor progression/relapse. The data were produced by immunoSEQ multiplex PCR, yet TCRdb's version contains in-frame clones alone and is incomplete. Here the sample spans around 78,000 clones, around 87% being singletons. This sample comprised blood, obtained after dendritic cell vaccination. These receptor sequences come from a human donor with glioblastoma.

The chain has TRBV2 and TRBJ2-5, with a tentative D call TRBD2 (6 bases). With 2 bases removed from V and 7 bases from J, the gap between germline ends came to 11 bases. Germline CDR1 SNHLY, CDR2 FYNNEI. The CDR3 has 13 residues. The CDR3 DNA is TGTGCCAGCAGTGAAAGTAGCGGCGGGACCCAGTACTTC. Translation: CASSESSGGTQYF.

This rearrangement joins TRBV18 to TRBJ1-1; tentatively, D is TRBD1 (6 bases). The CDR3 runs 16 residues. V was clipped by 3 bases and J by 4 bases, with 18 bases between them. Per germline, CDR1 KGHSH and CDR2 LQKENI. DNA of the CDR3: TGTGCCAGCTCACCGGTTGGGGGGGCCGGGGTCACTGAAGCTTTCTTT. Protein: CASSPVGGAGVTEAFF.